The sequence of this T cell receptor beta chain was determined in a study of blood T cell repertoires in COVID-19. Study at large: The study drew acute and convalescent COVID-19 samples from the United States, Italy and Spain. PBMCs, B-cell-depleted T cells, or T cells provided the cDNA or gDNA that made up the material.

V was cut by 1 base and J by 5 bases, with 9 bases left in between. The germline gives CDR1 MNHEY, CDR2 SVGEGT. The CDR3 spans 14 residues. This clone was counted between two and nine times. Source study methods: Amplification from reference gene primers served as the basis for estimated nucleated cell counts. Sequenced by immunoSEQ multiplex PCR; TCRdb stores in-frame clones only, minus some. From that table come the V and J calls and clone size; the DNA was used to work out D and trimming. The sample consists of more than 45,000 clones, about 83% of them appearing once. The gene calls are TRBV6-2 or TRBV6-3 and TRBJ1-5; D is unresolved. The receptor's source is a man older than 75 in a cohort sampled during active COVID-19. Source material: peripheral blood. CDR3 in DNA: TGTGCCAGCAGTTACTTGGGCAAGTATCAGCCCCAGCATTTT. Translating it yields CASSYLGKYQPQHF.